Listed here are 16 T cell receptor beta chains from one sample, sequenced in a study of T cells in Graves' hyperthyroidism and ophthalmopathy (dated by TCRdb to about 2019). Libraries were built with multiplex PCR. This sample was sequenced with an Illumina HiSeq 2000. Amplification of TCR beta CDR3 regions was carried out from RNA transcripts. The TCR CDR3 was subjected to a first round of RT-PCR using the HTBI primer set and the Qiagen OneStep RT-PCR kit. The public reads were reprocessed in TCRdb via fastp at Q25 and MiXCR, keeping in-frame beta chains. CDR3 protein duplicates are merged, each entry listing the most common genes and DNA. The sample table contains about 480,000 distinct CDR3 sequences; only one count was recorded for 13% to 15% of them. The top ten constitute 15% to 20% of the sample. Sequenced: blood. The receptors come from a woman between 18 and 30 years old with Graves' hyperthyroidism.

This clonotype was detected ten times or more. The chain combines TRBV7-9 with TRBJ1-4; D is ambiguous. Looked up from germline, CDR1 is SEHNR and CDR2 is FQNEAQ (reference sequence). V lost 5 bases to trimming and J lost 0 bases, with 13 bases between them. This CDR3 is built from 16 residues. The CDR3 loop reads CASSRTSQATNEKLFF. Written as DNA, the CDR3 is TGTGCCAGCAGCCGCACTTCTCAGGCAACTAATGAAAAACTGTTTTTT.

CDR3 region: CASSQEFAYGGQYF. The CDR3 DNA sequence: TGTGCCAGCAGCCAAGAATTCGCATATGGCGGGCAGTACTTC. V gene TRBV14 combines with J gene TRBJ2-7; the D is unclear. Trimming removed 0 bases at V and 9 bases at J, with 15 bases between. Germline lookup yields CDR1 SGHDN and CDR2 FVKESK. The CDR3 length is 14 residues.

The sample holds many counts of this clonotype. This sequence joins TRBV11-1 and TRBJ2-2; 7 nucleotides agree with TRBD1. Germline assignment: CDR1 SGHAT and CDR2 FQDESV (reference sequence). This CDR3 contains 15 residues. The V segment lost 5 bases and the J segment 0 bases; nucleotides outside the gene matches: 3. The DNA for the CDR3 is TGTGCCAGCAGCCTCGGGACAGCGAACACCGGGGAGCTGTTTTTT. Translating gives CASSLGTANTGELFF.

V gene TRBV19 combines with J gene TRBJ1-5; possibly TRBD1 for D (5 bases). The CDR3 has 15 residues. Germline V gene lookup returns CDR1 LNHDA and CDR2 SQIVND (reference sequence). V shed 4 bases and J shed 4 bases, with 14 bases lying between them. CDR3 bases: TGTGCCAGTAGTACCACAGGTTTTGTAAATCAGCCCCAGCATTTT. As protein: CASSTTGFVNQPQHF. Supplemented by reference TRBV19 and TRBJ1-5, the full variable domain reads DGGITQSPKYLFRKEGQNVTLSCEQNLNHDAMYWYRQDPGQGLRLIYYSQIVNDFQKGDIAEGYSVSREKKESFPLTVTSAQKNPTAFYLCASSTTGFVNQPQHFGDGTRLSIL.

Ten or more counts support this clonotype. The V gene is TRBV20-1, the J gene TRBJ2-1, with no clear D. Germline-derived CDR1 and CDR2 are DFQATT and SNEGSKA (reference sequence). The CDR3 is 14 amino acids. V was cut by 2 bases and J by 2 bases, with 10 bases left in between. DNA for the CDR3: TGCAGTGCTAGACTTGCGGCTACCTACAATGAGCAGTTCTTC. It encodes CSARLAATYNEQFF.

This clonotype has just a few counts. The V call is TRBV15, the J call TRBJ2-5; the D call may be TRBD1 or TRBD2 (5 bases each). Germline CDR1 reads LNHNV; CDR2 reads YYDKDF (reference sequence). The CDR3 is made up of 15 amino acids. Trimming pared 3 bases from V and 4 bases from J, leaving 15 bases between. CDR3 in DNA: TGTGCCACCAGCAGTAAGGTCAGGGCGGGAGAGACCCAGTACTTC. Its translation: CATSSKVRAGETQYF.

This clonotype appeared a few times. It may be a read error: a sequence one base away is much more abundant. The chain joins TRBV24-1 to TRBJ1-2, with 7 bases lining up with TRBD1. The CDR3 extends over 13 amino acids. Per germline, CDR1 KGHDR and CDR2 SFDVKD. CDR3 region: CATSRDSYYGYIF. The CDR3 DNA reads as TGTGCCACCAGTCGGGACAGCTACTATGGCTACATCTTC.

This clonotype was picked up many times. The chain links TRBV27 to TRBJ1-1; D perhaps matches TRBD1 (6 bases). This CDR3 region has 13 residues. The germline CDR1 and CDR2 sequences are MNHEY and SMNVEV (reference sequence). V dropped 6 bases and J dropped 6 bases, with 14 bases sitting between them. The CDR3 is CASRGGTSAEAFF. CDR3 in DNA: TGTGCCAGCAGAGGGGGGACATCGGCTGAAGCTTTCTTT.

In this sample, this clonotype turned up many times. The gene calls are TRBV5-5 and TRBJ2-1; 10 bases are a match to TRBD2. Unmatched junction bases numbered 10, after V lost 1 base and J lost 6 bases. Germline CDR1 and CDR2: SGHKS and YYEKEE (reference sequence). The CDR3 totals 17 residues. CDR3 bases: TGTGCCAGCAGCTTGCGATATTCTAGCGGGAGACCCAATGAGCAGTTCTTC. This gives the protein CASSLRYSSGRPNEQFF.

This clonotype was counted many times. This sequence joins TRBV7-9 and TRBJ1-1, with 7 bases that match TRBD1. V shed 3 bases, J shed 6 bases, and the junction held 13 bases outside the gene matches. The germline V gene encodes CDR1 SEHNR and CDR2 FQNEAQ (reference sequence). This CDR3 is 16 amino acids long. DNA for the CDR3: TGTGCCAGCAGCTTGGGATCCTACAGGGGATCCGCTGAAGCTTTCTTT. Translation: CASSLGSYRGSAEAFF.

This chain connects TRBV6-2 or TRBV6-3 to TRBJ2-2; 8 nucleotides match TRBD2. This CDR3 has 16 residues. J was trimmed by 5 bases and V by 5 bases; bases with no gene match: 10. The V gene's germline CDR1 is MNHEY and CDR2 SVGEGT. The CDR3 loop is CASSTNPGLGTGELFF. CDR3 sequence (DNA): TGTGCCAGCAGTACTAACCCGGGACTAGGGACCGGGGAGCTGTTTTTT.

The chain couples TRBV20-1 to TRBJ2-7; unclear D gene. V lost 3 bases to trimming and J lost 2 bases, with 17 bases between them. Germline CDR1 and CDR2: DFQATT and SNEGSKA (reference sequence). This CDR3 comprises 15 residues. The CDR3 loop reads CSARAPYGPPYEQYV. Written as DNA, the CDR3 is TGCAGTGCTAGGGCCCCCTATGGACCGCCCTACGAGCAGTACGTC.

To note about this clonotype: The CDR3 end shows no conserved phenylalanine or tryptophan, and so a read error is likely. The chain has TRBV19 and TRBJ1-2; 7 bases fit TRBD1. V gave up 5 bases and J gave up 8 bases; unmatched junction bases: 8. The V gene's germline CDR1 is LNHDA and CDR2 SQIVND (reference sequence). The CDR3 totals 13 residues. CDR3 in DNA: TGTGCCAGTAGTGTTACAGGGGCCTGGGGCTACACCCTC. Protein: CASSVTGAWGYTL.

This clonotype was counted many times. The rearrangement joins TRBV6-1 to TRBJ1-1; D gene unclear. Deletions cut 4 bases from V and 11 bases from J, with 17 bases between. CDR3 length: 13 residues. CDR1 is MNHNS and CDR2 is SASEGT in the germline V gene. CDR3 amino acids: CASSGGTPLGAFF. CDR3 in DNA: TGTGCCAGCAGTGGAGGCACCCCGCTCGGGGCTTTCTTT.

This clonotype was detected many times. V usage is TRBV7-2 and J usage is TRBJ2-1; D remains ambiguous. Trimming cost V 5 bases and J 7 bases, with 21 bases left between them. Per the germline V gene, CDR1 is SGHTA and CDR2 is FQGNSA. This CDR3 has 16 residues. CDR3 loop: CASSRELATAYNEQFF. CDR3 nucleotide sequence: TGTGCCAGCAGCCGCGAACTGGCGACTGCTTATAATGAGCAGTTCTTC.

Concerning this clonotype: A much larger clone differs from this one at a single base, so this may be a read error. The chain's CDR3 is CAGAPGREIEKLFF. The CDR3 DNA follows: TGTGCCGGCGCCCCGGGACGGGAGATAGAAAAACTGTTTTTT. This chain connects TRBV6-1 to TRBJ1-4; D may be TRBD1 (5 bases). The CDR3 is made up of 14 amino acids. The germline V gene encodes CDR1 MNHNS and CDR2 SASEGT. V lost 11 bases and J 8 bases, leaving 21 bases between the germline ends.